The 10 T cell receptor beta chains listed next were all sequenced from one sample in a study of T cell responses to AZD1222 COVID-19 vaccine. The protocol was immunoSEQ multiplex PCR, while the TCRdb copy is restricted to in-frame clones and leaves out a portion. In the table there are roughly 120,000 clones, roughly 88% of which are singletons. The sequencing used peripheral blood, collected on day 0 of AZD1222 vaccination. These receptors were obtained from an adult in good health.

The chain couples TRBV19 to TRBJ2-2, with D tentatively TRBD1 (6 bases). V lost 3 bases and J 1 base, leaving 6 bases between the germline ends. CDR3 length equals 14 residues. Germline CDR1 and CDR2: LNHDA and SQIVND (reference sequence). The CDR3 region is CASSMTGNTGELFF. Written as DNA, the CDR3 is TGTGCCAGTAGTATGACAGGGAACACCGGGGAGCTGTTTTTT.

In this sample, this clone turned up once. The J gene is TRBJ2-4, the V gene TRBV19; 11 nucleotides match TRBD2. This CDR3 has 16 amino acids. Per the germline V gene, CDR1 is LNHDA and CDR2 is SQIVND (reference sequence). J lost 1 base, V lost 9 bases, and 8 bases had no gene match. The CDR3 loop reads CASIPTSGIAKNIQYF. The CDR3 nucleotides are TGTGCCAGCATCCCGACTAGCGGGATTGCCAAAAACATTCAGTACTTC.

The chain employs TRBV6-6 and TRBJ1-1; 7 nucleotides match TRBD1. Germline values: CDR1 MNHNY, CDR2 SVGAGI (reference sequence). V lost 4 bases and J lost 1; bases outside the gene matches: 9. The length of the CDR3 is 16 residues. The CDR3 nucleotides are TGTGCCAGCAGTTCACAACCACAGGGGCAGAACACTGAAGCTTTCTTT. Protein sequence: CASSSQPQGQNTEAFF.

The chain carries TRBV4-1 and TRBJ1-3, with 7 bases identical to TRBD1. The germline V gene has CDR1 MGHRA and CDR2 YSYEKL. This CDR3 region has 15 residues. After removal of 4 bases from V and 1 base from J, the junction contained 4 bases not matched to a gene. Written as DNA, the CDR3 is TGCGCCAGCAGCCGAGGGGGCGCATCTGGAAACACCATATATTTT. Its translation is CASSRGGASGNTIYF.

This sequence joins TRBV12-3 or TRBV12-4 and TRBJ1-1; D gene ambiguous. V dropped 6 bases and J dropped 0 bases, with 8 bases sitting between them. CDR3 length: 13 amino acids. In DNA, the CDR3 is TGTGCCAGCAGACTTCAGGTGAACACTGAAGCTTTCTTT. Residues: CASRLQVNTEAFF.

This rearrangement joins TRBV6-5 to TRBJ2-3, with TRBD1 matching over 8 bases. With V trimmed by 0 bases and J by 2 bases, 4 bases remained unmatched. Germline CDR1 and CDR2: MNHEY and SVGAGI. This CDR3 contains 16 residues. CDR3 DNA: TGTGCCAGCAGTTACTCGCTGGACAGGGCCACAGATACGCAGTATTTT. It yields the protein CASSYSLDRATDTQYF.

The genes are TRBV4-2 and TRBJ2-3; TRBD1 agrees at 11 bases. The trim removed 5 bases at V and 4 bases at J, leaving 8 bases unmatched. Germline V gene lookup returns CDR1 LGHNA and CDR2 YNFKEQ. The CDR3 covers 16 residues. The CDR3 loop reads CASSYSRDRGADTQYF. CDR3 nucleotides: TGTGCCAGCAGCTACAGCCGGGACAGGGGGGCAGATACGCAGTATTTT.

The chain carries TRBV19 and TRBJ1-3, with 10 bases matching TRBD1. Germline V lookup: CDR1 LNHDA, CDR2 SQIVND (reference sequence). The V segment lost 2 bases and the J segment 8 bases; nucleotides outside the gene matches: 6. The CDR3 length is 15 residues. The CDR3 DNA reads as TGTGCCAGTAGTATAACGACAGGGGGCAGCTACACCATATATTTT. Translation: CASSITTGGSYTIYF.

The gene calls are TRBV4-1 and TRBJ2-7; TRBD2 aligns across 11 bases. Germline V lookup: CDR1 MGHRA, CDR2 YSYEKL. The CDR3 totals 15 residues. Trimming at V came to 3 bases and at J to 2 bases, leaving 3 bases not matched to a gene. This CDR3 reads CASSQRLAGPYEQYF. The CDR3 nucleotides are TGCGCCAGCAGCCAGAGACTAGCGGGGCCCTACGAGCAGTACTTC.

Details on this clone: One junction end disagrees with the germline gene, perhaps due to a read error. J is TRBJ2-7 and V is TRBV30; unclear D gene. Germline V gene lookup returns CDR1 GTSNPN and CDR2 SVGIG (reference sequence). The CDR3 extends over 12 amino acids. In DNA form, the CDR3 reads TGTGCCTGGAGCGTCTTAGGGCAGGTCTTTGGCTTC. The encoded protein is CAWSVLGQVFGF.